The T cell receptor beta chain under discussion was sequenced for a study of cytomegalovirus exposure and HLA in healthy donors. The wider study: Membership in the Caucasian-associated ancestry cluster was found for around 81% of 300 to 400 genotyped donors. Broader study findings: An observed cluster of highly shared sequence variants was recorded as a likely sequencing artifact.

Use of 60 Vbeta and 13 Jbeta primers characterized the PCR. Sequenced by immunoSEQ multiplex PCR; TCRdb stores in-frame clones only, minus some. The table has roughly 150,000 clones, 84% seen once; the top ten hold more than 2%. Note on this clone: What it recognizes is unknown. Other DNA sequences in the same sample also yield this CDR3.

Looked up from germline, CDR1 is MNHEY and CDR2 is SVGAGI. The CDR3 contains 15 residues. Trimming cost V 6 bases and J 5 bases; bases outside gene matches: 9. The chain is built from TRBV6-5 and TRBJ2-4; TRBD1 agrees at 8 bases. The sequenced sample consisted of PBMCs. The TCR comes from a boy aged 2 to 9 in good health and CMV-seronegative. The CDR3 sequence is CASSRGQGLENIQYF. In nucleotides, the CDR3 is TGTGCCAGCAGCCGTGGACAGGGCCTGGAAAACATTCAGTACTTC.